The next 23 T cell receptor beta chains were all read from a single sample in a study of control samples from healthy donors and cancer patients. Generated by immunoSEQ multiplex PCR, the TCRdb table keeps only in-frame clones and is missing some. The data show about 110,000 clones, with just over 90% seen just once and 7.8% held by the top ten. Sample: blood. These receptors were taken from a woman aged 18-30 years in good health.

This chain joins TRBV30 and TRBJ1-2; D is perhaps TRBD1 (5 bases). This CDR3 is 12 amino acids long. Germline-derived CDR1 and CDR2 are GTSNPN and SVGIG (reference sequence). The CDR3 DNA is TGTGCAACCGGCAGGGAGGACTATGGCTACACCTTC. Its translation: CATGREDYGYTF.

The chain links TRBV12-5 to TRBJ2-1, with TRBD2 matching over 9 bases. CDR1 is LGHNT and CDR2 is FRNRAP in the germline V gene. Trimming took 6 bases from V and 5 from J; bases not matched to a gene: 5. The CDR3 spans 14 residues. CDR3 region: CASGQSGGNNEQFF. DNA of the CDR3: TGTGCTAGTGGACAAAGCGGGGGGAACAATGAGCAGTTCTTC.

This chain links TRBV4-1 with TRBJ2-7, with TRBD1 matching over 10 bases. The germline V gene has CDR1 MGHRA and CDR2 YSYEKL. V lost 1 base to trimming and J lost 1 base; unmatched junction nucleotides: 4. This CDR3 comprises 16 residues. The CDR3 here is CASSQVPGQGSYEQYF. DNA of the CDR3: TGCGCCAGCAGCCAAGTCCCGGGACAGGGGTCCTACGAGCAGTACTTC.

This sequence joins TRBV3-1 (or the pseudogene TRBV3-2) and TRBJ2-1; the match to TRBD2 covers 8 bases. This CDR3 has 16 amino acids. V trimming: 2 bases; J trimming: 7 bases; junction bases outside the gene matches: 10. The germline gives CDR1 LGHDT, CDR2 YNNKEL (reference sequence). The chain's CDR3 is CASSQLMLLADNEQFF. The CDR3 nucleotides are TGTGCCAGCAGCCAATTGATGCTACTAGCGGATAATGAGCAGTTCTTC.

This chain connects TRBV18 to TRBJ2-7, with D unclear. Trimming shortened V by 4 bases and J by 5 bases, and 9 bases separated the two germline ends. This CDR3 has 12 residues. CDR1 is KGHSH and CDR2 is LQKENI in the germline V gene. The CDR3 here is CASSLDEDEQYF. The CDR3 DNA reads TGTGCCAGCTCACTGGATGAGGACGAGCAGTACTTC.

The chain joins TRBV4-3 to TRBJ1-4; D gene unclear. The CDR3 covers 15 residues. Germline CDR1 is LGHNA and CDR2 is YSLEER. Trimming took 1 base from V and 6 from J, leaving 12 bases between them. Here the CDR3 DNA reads TGCGCCAGCAGCCAAGGGTACAACAGCGATGAAAAACTGTTTTTT. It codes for CASSQGYNSDEKLFF.

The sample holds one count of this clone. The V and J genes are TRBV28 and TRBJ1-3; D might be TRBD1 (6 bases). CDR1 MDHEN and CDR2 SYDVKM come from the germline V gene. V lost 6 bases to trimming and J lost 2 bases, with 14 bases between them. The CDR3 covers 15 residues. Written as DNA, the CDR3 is TGTGCCAGCAGACAAGACAGGACGCCTGGAAACACCATATATTTT. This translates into CASRQDRTPGNTIYF.

CDR3 protein: CASSQGTFSTDTQYF. CDR3 nucleotides: TGTGCCAGCAGCCAAGGAACCTTTAGCACAGATACGCAGTATTTT. This chain connects TRBV3-1 (or the pseudogene TRBV3-2) to TRBJ2-3; D not certain. Germline CDR1 and CDR2: LGHDT and YNNKEL (reference sequence). The CDR3 runs to 15 residues. Trimming removed 1 base at V and 0 bases at J, with 8 bases between.

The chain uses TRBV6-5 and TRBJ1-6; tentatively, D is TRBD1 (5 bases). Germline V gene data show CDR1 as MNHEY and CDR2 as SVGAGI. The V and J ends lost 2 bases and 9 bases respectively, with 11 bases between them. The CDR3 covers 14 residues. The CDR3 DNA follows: TGTGCCAGCAGTTACAGGCAGGGTGGTTCACCCCTCCACTTT. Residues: CASSYRQGGSPLHF.

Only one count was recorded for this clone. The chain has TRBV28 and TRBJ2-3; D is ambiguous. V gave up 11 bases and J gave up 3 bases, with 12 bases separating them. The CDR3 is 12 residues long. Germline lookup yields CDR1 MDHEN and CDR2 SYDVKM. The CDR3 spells CAVTPRTDTQYF. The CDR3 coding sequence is TGTGCCGTGACGCCACGAACAGATACGCAGTATTTT. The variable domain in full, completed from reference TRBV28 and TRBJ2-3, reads DVKVTQSSRYLVKRTGEKVFLECVQDMDHENMFWYRQDPGLGLRLIYFSYDVKMKEKGDIPEGYSVSREKKERFSLILESASTNQTSMYLCAVTPRTDTQYFGPGTRLTVL.

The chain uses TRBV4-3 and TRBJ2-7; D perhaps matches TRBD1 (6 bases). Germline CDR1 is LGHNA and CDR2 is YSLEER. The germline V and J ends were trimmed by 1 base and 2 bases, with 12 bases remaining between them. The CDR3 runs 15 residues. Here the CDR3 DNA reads TGCGCCAGCAGCCAAGTCGGGACACGCACCTACGAGCAGTACTTC. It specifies CASSQVGTRTYEQYF.

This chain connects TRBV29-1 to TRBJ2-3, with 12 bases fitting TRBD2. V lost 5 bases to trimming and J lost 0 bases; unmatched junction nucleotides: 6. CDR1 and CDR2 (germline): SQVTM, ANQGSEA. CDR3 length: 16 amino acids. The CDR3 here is CSVRTSGVTSTDTQYF. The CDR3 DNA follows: TGCAGCGTTAGGACTAGCGGGGTCACTAGCACAGATACGCAGTATTTT.

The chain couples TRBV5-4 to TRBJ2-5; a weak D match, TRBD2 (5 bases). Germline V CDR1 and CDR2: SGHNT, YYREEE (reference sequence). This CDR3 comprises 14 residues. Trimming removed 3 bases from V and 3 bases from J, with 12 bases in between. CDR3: CASSYDAREETQYF. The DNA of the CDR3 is TGTGCCAGCAGCTACGACGCGAGGGAAGAGACCCAGTACTTC.

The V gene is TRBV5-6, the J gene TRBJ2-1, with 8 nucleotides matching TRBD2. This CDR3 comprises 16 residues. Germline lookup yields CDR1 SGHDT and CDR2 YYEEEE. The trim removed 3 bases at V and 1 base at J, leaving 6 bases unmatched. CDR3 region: CASSWGLAGSYNEQFF. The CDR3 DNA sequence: TGTGCCAGCAGCTGGGGGCTAGCGGGTTCCTACAATGAGCAGTTCTTC. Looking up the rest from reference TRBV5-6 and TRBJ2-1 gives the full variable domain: DAGVTQSPTHLIKTRGQQVTLRCSPKSGHDTVSWYQQALGQGPQFIFQYYEEEERQRGNFPDRFSGHQFPNYSSELNVNALLLGDSALYLCASSWGLAGSYNEQFFGPGTRLTVL.

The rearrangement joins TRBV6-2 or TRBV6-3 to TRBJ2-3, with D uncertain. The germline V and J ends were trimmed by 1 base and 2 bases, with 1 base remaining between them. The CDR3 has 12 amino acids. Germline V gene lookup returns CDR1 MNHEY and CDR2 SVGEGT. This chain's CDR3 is CASSYYTDTQYF. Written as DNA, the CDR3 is TGTGCCAGCAGTTACTACACAGATACGCAGTATTTT.

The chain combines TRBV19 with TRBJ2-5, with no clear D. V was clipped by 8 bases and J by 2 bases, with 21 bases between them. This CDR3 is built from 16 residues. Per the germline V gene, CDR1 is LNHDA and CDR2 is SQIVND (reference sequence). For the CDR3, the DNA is TGTGCCAGTGGACCCGCGACCTCACGGCAACAAGAGACCCAGTACTTC. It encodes CASGPATSRQQETQYF.

CDR3 DNA sequence: TGTGCCACCAGTAATAGCGGGGGCGAAGGATACGAGCAGTACTTC. This codes for CATSNSGGEGYEQYF. This chain uses TRBV24-1 with TRBJ2-7; TRBD2 matches at 9 bases. After removal of 6 bases from V and 4 bases from J, the junction contained 9 bases not matched to a gene. CDR3 length: 15 residues. Germline CDR1 KGHDR, CDR2 SFDVKD.

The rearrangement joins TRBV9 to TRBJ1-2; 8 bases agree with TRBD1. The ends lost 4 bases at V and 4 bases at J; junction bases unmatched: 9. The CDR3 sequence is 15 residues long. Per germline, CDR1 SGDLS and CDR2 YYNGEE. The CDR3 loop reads CASSTGQGRFYGYTF. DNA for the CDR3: TGTGCCAGCAGCACAGGACAGGGTCGATTCTATGGCTACACCTTC.

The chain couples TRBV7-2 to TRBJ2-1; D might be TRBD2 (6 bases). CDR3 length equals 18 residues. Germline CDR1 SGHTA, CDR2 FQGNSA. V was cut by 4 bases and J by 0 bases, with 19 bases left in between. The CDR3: CASSSTPSGLSSYNEQFF. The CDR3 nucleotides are TGTGCCAGCAGCTCCACTCCCAGCGGACTAAGCTCCTACAATGAGCAGTTCTTC.

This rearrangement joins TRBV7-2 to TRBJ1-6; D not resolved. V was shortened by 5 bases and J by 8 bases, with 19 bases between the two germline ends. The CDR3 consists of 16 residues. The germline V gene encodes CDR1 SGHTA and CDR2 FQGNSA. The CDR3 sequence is CASSPLYPIADSPLHF. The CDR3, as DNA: TGTGCCAGCAGCCCACTTTACCCAATAGCGGATTCACCCCTCCACTTT. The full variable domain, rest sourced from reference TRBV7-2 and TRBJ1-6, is GAGVSQSPSNKVTEKGKDVELRCDPISGHTALYWYRQSLGQGLEFLIYFQGNSAPDKSGLPSDRFSAERTGGSVSTLTIQRTQQEDSAVYLCASSPLYPIADSPLHFGNGTRLTVT.

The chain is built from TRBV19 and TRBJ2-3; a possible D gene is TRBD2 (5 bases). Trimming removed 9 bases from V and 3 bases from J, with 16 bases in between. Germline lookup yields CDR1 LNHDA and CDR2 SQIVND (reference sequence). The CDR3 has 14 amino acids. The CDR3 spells CASATRVVTDTQYF. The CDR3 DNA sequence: TGTGCCAGCGCAACTAGAGTCGTAACAGATACGCAGTATTTT.

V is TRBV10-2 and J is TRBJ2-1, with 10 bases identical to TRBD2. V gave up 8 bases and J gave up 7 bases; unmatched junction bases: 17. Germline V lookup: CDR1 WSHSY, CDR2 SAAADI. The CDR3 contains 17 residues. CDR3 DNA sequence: TGCGCCAGCGCTTCCTTTCTCTGGGTAGCGGGGGGTAATGAGCAGTTCTTC. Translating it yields CASASFLWVAGGNEQFF.

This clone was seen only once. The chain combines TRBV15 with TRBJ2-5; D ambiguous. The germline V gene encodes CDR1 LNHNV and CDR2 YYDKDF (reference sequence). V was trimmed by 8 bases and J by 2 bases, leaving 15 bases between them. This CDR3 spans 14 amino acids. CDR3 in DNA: TGTGCCACCGGGGTCTCATACGTTCAAGAGACCCAGTACTTC. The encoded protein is CATGVSYVQETQYF.